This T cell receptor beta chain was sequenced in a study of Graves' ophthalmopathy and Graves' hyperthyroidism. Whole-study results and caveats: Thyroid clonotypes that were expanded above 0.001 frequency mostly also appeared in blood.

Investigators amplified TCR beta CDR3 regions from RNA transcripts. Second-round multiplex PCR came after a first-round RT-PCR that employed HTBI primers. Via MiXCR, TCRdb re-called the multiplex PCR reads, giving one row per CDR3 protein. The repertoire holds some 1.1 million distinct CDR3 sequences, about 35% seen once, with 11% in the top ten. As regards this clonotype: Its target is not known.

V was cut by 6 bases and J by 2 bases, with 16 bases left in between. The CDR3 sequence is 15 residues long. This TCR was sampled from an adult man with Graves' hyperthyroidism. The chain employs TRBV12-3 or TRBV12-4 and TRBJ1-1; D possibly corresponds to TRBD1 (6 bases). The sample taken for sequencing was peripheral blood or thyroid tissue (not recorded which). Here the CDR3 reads CASRYPETGNTEAFF. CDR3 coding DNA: TGTGCCAGCAGATACCCCGAGACAGGAAACACTGAAGCTTTCTTT.